This entry concerns a single T cell receptor (beta chain). Its target antigen remains unknown. One base away lies a much larger clone, so this may be a sequencing read error. The data derive from a study of T cells in Graves' hyperthyroidism and ophthalmopathy (dated by TCRdb to the late 2010s). About the full investigation: Peripheral blood was sampled at the time of initial diagnosis, prior to any treatment. The paper describes TCR Vbeta CDR3 sequencing of 135 peripheral blood samples, made up of 40 to 45 ophthalmopathy patients, some 76 hyperthyroidism patients and 17 progressor patients. Prospective prediction of ophthalmopathy was tested in an independent validation cohort of 18 to 20 hyperthyroidism patients and 15 to 17 patients who later progressed to ophthalmopathy. After sampling, hyperthyroidism patients received methimazole starting at 30 mg daily, and ophthalmopathy patients received high-dose intravenous methylprednisolone. The study also compared thyroid tissue and blood T-cell repertoires from 6 or 7 Graves' hyperthyroidism patients. The roughly 90 discovery patients were divided at random into training and test sets in a 7:3 ratio. To identify TCR V-J signatures that set the groups apart, the researchers used a discovery cohort of 100 patients, made up of roughly 40 with Graves' ophthalmopathy and around 58 with stable Graves' hyperthyroidism. Summary of the overall study and its limitations: During validation, the model predicted progression to ophthalmopathy a median of approximately six months ahead of onset, with roughly 65% sensitivity and 72% to 80% specificity. Most expanded thyroid clonotypes (frequency above 0.001) were also detected in blood, a finding suggesting that blood repertoires may reflect thyroid immune responses. A 13 V-J signature model separated ophthalmopathy from stable hyperthyroidism, with approximately 87% sensitivity and 81.08% specificity in cross-validation and 80%/75% in testing. No statistical method was used to fix the sample size in advance, and group allocation was not hidden from the investigators.

Amplification of TCR beta CDR3 regions was carried out from RNA transcripts. A first-round RT-PCR of the TCR CDR3 used the HTBI primer set with the Qiagen OneStep RT-PCR kit. The libraries were constructed in a second round of multiplex PCR and then size-selected and purified. Libraries were sequenced paired-end with 100 bp reads on an Illumina HiSeq2000. The authors' pipeline ran thus. Raw data were processed with SOAPnuke, discarding reads with adapters, uncalled bases, mean Phred below 15, or no exact constant-primer or identifier match. High-quality paired reads were merged using COPE v1.2.5, and each unique nucleotide sequence was defined as a clonotype. MiTCR v1.1 was used to align clonotypes to the IMGT TRBV, TRBD and TRBJ reference segments. The analysis included only V-J combinations with a frequency above 0.0001, which together covered around 99% of the repertoires. The TCS score was defined as F50 (clonal expansion) divided by E x V (chaos), with BLOSUM62-based TCRdist calculated between CDR3 peptides within each V-J. Welch's t-statistics and random forest reduced fewer than 600 V-J features to 13, which were used in a naive Bayes classifier (R e1071). TCRdb passed the public sequencing reads through fastp at Q25 and MiXCR, retaining productive beta sequences. Each CDR3 protein appears once, grouped with its most common genes and DNA. It is TCRdb's table, rather than the study itself, that gives the V and J calls and clone size. For this sample there are roughly 380,000 distinct CDR3 sequences; approximately 19% appear just once. About 3.5% of the sample belongs to the ten largest clones.

A patient counted as having stable Graves' hyperthyroidism if no progression to ophthalmopathy occurred over 18 months of follow-up. Hyperthyroidism patients were newly diagnosed, had a disease duration of under 2 months, and were aged 18 to 65 years. Patients with uncontrolled infections, other autoimmune diseases, pregnancy or lactation were excluded. Diagnoses were based on clinical symptoms, serum thyroxine and TRAb, thyroid ultrasound and orbital computed tomography. Ficoll-Paque density gradient centrifugation was used to isolate PBMCs from approximately 10 ml of fresh peripheral blood. Total RNA was extracted using Trizol reagent, and RNA quality was assessed on an Agilent 2100 Bioanalyzer. From the germline V gene, CDR1 is SGHTA and CDR2 is FQGTGA. The cysteine opens and the phenylalanine closes a CDR3 of 14 amino acids. Just the 42-base CDR3 DNA is kept, in frame starting at base 1.

This sequence uses TRBV7-3 and TRBJ1-5, and 11 bases in between align with TRBD1. The clonotype was recovered from a woman younger than 30 with Graves' hyperthyroidism. The sample was blood. CDR3 region: CSSSEGQGGQAQHF. The DNA is as follows: TGTTCCAGCAGCGAGGGACAGGGGGGGCAGGCCCAGCATTTT.